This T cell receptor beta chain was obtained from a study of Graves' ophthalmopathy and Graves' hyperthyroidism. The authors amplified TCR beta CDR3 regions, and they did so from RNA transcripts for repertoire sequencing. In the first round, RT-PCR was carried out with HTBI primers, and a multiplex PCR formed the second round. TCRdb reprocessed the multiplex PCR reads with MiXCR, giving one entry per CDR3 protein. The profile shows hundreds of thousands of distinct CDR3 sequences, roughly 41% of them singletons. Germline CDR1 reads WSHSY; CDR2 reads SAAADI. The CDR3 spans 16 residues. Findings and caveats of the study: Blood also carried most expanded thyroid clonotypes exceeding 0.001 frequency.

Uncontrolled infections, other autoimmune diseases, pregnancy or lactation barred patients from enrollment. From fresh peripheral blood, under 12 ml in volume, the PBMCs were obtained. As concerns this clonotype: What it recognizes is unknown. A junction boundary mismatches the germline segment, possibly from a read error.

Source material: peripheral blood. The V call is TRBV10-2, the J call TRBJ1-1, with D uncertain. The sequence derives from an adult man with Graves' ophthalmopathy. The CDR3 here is CASSLRHANMNTEAFF. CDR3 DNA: TGCGCCAGCAGTTTAAGACACGCGAACATGAACACTGAGGCTTTCTTT.